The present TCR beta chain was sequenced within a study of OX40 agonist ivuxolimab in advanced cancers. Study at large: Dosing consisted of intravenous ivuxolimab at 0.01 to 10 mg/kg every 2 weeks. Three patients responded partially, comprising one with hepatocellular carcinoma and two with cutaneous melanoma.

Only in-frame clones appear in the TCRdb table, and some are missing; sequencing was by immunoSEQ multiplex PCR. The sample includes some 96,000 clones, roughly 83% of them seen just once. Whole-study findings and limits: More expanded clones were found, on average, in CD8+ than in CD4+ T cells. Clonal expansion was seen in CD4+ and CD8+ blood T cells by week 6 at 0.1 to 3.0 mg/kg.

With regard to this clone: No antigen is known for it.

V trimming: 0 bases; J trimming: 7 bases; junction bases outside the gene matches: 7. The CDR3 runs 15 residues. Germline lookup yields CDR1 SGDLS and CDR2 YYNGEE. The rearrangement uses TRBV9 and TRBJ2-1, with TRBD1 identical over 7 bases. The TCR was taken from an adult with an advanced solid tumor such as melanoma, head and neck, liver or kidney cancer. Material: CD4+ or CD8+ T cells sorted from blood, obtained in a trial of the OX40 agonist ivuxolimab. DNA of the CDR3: TGTGCCAGCAGCGTAGAGGGGGCAGGCCGTAATGAGCAGTTCTTC. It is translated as CASSVEGAGRNEQFF.